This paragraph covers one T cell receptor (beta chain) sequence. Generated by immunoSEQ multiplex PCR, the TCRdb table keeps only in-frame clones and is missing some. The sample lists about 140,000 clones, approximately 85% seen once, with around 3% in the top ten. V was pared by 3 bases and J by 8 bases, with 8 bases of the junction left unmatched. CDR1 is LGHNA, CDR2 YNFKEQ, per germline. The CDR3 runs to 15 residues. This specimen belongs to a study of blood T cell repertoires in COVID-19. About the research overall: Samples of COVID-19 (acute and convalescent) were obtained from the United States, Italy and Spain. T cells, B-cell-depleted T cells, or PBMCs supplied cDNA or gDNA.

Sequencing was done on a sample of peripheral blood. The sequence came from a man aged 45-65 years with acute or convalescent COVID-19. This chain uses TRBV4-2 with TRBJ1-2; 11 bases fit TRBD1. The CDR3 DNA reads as TGTGCCAGCAGCCAGGATGGACAGGGGGCTTGGGGCTACACCTTC. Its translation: CASSQDGQGAWGYTF.